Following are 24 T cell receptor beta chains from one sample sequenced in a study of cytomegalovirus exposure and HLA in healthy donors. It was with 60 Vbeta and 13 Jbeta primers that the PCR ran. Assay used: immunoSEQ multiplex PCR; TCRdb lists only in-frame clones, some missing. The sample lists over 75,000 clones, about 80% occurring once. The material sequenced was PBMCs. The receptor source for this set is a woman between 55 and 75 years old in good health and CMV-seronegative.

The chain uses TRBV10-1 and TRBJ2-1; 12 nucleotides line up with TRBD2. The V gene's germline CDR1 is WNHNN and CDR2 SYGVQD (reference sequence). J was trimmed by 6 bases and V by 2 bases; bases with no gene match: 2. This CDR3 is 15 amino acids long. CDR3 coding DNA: TGCGCCAGCAGTGAGACTAGCGGGGGGCCCAATGAGCAGTTCTTC. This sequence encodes CASSETSGGPNEQFF.

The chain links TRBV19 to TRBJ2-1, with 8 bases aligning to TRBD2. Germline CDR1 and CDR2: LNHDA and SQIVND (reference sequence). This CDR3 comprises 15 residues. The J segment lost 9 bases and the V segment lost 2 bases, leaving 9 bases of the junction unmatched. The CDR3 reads CASSISAGVRGEQFF. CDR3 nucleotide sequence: TGTGCCAGTAGTATATCAGCGGGGGTCCGGGGTGAGCAGTTCTTC.

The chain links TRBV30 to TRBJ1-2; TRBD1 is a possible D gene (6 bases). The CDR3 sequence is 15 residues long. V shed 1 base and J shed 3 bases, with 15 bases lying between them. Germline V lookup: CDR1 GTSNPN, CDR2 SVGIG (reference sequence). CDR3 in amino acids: CAWSAYRVVDYGYTF. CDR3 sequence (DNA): TGTGCCTGGAGTGCTTACAGGGTTGTGGACTATGGCTACACCTTC.

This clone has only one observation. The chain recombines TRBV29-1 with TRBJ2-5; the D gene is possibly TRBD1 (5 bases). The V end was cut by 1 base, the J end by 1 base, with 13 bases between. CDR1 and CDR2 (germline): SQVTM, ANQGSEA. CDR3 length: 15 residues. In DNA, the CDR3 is TGCAGCGTTGAAGGCCCCAGACAGAGCCAAGAGACCCAGTACTTC. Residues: CSVEGPRQSQETQYF. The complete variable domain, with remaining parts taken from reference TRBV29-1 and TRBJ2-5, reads SAVISQKPSRDICQRGTSLTIQCQVDSQVTMMFWYRQQPGQSLTLIATANQGSEATYESGFVIDKFPISRPNLTFSTLTVSNMSPEDSSIYLCSVEGPRQSQETQYFGPGTRLLVL.

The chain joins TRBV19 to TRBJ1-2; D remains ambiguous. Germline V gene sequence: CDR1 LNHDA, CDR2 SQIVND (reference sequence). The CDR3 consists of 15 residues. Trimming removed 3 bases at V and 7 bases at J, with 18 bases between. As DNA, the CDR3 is TGTGCCAGTAGTATCGGACTATCTCCGGGCCTTGGCTACACCTTC. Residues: CASSIGLSPGLGYTF.

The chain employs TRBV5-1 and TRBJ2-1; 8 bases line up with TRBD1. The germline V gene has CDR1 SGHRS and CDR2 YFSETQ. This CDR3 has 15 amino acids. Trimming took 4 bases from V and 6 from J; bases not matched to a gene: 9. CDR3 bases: TGCGCCAGCAGCAGAACGGGACAGGTGGGCAATGAGCAGTTCTTC. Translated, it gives CASSRTGQVGNEQFF.

This CDR3 is CATFGTDSYEQYF. CDR3 DNA: TGTGCCACCTTCGGGACAGATAGCTACGAGCAGTACTTC. The chain employs TRBV6-1 and TRBJ2-7, with 7 nucleotides matching TRBD1. The CDR3 is 13 residues long. The germline V gene has CDR1 MNHNS and CDR2 SASEGT. The junction had 9 bases not matched to a gene; V was cut back by 10 bases and J by 3 bases.

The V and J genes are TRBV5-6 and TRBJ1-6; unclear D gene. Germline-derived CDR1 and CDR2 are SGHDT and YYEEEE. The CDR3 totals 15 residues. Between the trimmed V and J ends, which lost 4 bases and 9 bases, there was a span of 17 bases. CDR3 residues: CASSPADPARSPLHF. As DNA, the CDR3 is TGTGCCAGCAGCCCGGCCGACCCAGCGCGTTCACCCCTCCACTTT.

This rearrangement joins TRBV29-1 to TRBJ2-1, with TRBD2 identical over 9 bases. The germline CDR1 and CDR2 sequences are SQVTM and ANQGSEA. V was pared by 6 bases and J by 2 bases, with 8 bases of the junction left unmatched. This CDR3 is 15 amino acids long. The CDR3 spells CSVFAGGTTYNEQFF. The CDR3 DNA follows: TGCAGCGTATTTGCGGGAGGGACTACCTACAATGAGCAGTTCTTC.

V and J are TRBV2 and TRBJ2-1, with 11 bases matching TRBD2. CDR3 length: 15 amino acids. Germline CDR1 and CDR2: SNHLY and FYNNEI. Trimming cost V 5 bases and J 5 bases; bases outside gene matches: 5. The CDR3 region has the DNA TGTGCCAGCAGTCCGACTAGCGGGATCGACAATGAGCAGTTCTTC. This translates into CASSPTSGIDNEQFF. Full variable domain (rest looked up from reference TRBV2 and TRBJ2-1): EPEVTQTPSHQVTQMGQEVILRCVPISNHLYFYWYRQILGQKVEFLVSFYNNEISEKSEIFDDQFSVERPDGSNFTLKIRSTKLEDSAMYFCASSPTSGIDNEQFFGPGTRLTVL.

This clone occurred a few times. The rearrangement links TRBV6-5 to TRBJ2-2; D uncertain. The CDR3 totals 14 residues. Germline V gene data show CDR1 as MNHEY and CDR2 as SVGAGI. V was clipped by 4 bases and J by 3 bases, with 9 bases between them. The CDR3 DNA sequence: TGTGCCAGCAGTTTTAGAGAGTACACCGGGGAGCTGTTTTTT. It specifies CASSFREYTGELFF.

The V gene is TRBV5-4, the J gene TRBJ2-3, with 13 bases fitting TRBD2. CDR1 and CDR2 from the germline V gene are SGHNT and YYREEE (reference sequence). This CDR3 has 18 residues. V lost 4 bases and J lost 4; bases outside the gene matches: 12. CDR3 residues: CASSQRLAGGIGADTQYF. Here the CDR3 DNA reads TGTGCCAGCAGCCAACGACTAGCGGGGGGCATCGGGGCAGATACGCAGTATTTT.

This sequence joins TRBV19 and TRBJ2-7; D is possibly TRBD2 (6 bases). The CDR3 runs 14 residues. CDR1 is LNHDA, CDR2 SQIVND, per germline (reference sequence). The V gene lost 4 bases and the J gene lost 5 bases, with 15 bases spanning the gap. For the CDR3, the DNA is TGTGCCAGTAGTAGCCGGGGTGGCGGGGACGAGCAGTACTTC. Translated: CASSSRGGGDEQYF.

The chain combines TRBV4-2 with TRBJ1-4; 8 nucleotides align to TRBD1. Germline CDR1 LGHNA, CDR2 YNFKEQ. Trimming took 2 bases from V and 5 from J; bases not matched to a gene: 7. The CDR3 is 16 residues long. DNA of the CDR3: TGTGCCAGCAGCCAAAATGGGAGGACAGGGAATGAAAAACTGTTTTTT. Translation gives CASSQNGRTGNEKLFF.

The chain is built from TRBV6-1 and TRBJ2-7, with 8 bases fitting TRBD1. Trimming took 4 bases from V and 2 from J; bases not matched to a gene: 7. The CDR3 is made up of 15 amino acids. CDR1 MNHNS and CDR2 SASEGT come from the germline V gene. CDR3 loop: CASSGRQGATYEQYF. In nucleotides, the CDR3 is TGTGCCAGCAGTGGAAGGCAGGGGGCAACCTACGAGCAGTACTTC.

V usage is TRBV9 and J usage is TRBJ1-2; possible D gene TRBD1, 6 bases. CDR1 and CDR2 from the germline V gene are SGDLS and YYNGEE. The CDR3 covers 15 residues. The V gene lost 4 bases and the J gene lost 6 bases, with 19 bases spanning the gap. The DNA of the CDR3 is TGTGCCAGCAGCACAACCTCCGGGACATACGATGGCTACACCTTC. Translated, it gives CASSTTSGTYDGYTF.

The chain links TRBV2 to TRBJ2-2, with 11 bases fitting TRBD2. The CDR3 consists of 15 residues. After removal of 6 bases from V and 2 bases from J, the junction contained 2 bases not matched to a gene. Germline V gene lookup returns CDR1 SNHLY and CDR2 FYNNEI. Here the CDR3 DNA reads TGTGCCAGCAGAGGACTAGCGGGCAACACCGGGGAGCTGTTTTTT. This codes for CASRGLAGNTGELFF. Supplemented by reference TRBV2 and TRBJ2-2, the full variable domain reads EPEVTQTPSHQVTQMGQEVILRCVPISNHLYFYWYRQILGQKVEFLVSFYNNEISEKSEIFDDQFSVERPDGSNFTLKIRSTKLEDSAMYFCASRGLAGNTGELFFGEGSRLTVL.

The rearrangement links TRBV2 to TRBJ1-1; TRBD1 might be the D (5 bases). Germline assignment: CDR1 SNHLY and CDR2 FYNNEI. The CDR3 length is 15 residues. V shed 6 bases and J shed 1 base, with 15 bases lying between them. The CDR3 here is CASRAARGGNTEAFF. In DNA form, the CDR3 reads TGTGCCAGCAGAGCGGCAAGGGGAGGGAACACTGAAGCTTTCTTT.

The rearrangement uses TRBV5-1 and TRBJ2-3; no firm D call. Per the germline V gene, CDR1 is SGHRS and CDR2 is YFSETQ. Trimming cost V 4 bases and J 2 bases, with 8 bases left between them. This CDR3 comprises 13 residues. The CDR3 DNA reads TGCGCCAGCAGCGCGCAGGACACAGATACGCAGTATTTT. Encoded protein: CASSAQDTDTQYF. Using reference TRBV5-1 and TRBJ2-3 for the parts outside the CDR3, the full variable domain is KAGVTQTPRYLIKTRGQQVTLSCSPISGHRSVSWYQQTPGQGLQFLFEYFSETQRNKGNFPGRFSGRQFSNSRSEMNVSTLELGDSALYLCASSAQDTDTQYFGPGTRLTVL.

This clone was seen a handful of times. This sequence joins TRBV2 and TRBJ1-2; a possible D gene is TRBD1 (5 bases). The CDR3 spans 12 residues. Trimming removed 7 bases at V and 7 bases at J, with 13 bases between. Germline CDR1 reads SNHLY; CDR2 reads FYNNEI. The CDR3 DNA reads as TGTGCCAGCATCCAGGGCCTGACTGGCTACACCTTC. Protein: CASIQGLTGYTF.

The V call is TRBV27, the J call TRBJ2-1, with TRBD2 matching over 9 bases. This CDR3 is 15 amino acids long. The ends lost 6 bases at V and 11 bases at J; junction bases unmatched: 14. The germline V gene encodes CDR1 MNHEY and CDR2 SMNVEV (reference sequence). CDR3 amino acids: CASRIEPSGNPQQFF. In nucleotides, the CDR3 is TGTGCCAGCAGAATTGAGCCTAGCGGGAACCCACAGCAGTTCTTC.

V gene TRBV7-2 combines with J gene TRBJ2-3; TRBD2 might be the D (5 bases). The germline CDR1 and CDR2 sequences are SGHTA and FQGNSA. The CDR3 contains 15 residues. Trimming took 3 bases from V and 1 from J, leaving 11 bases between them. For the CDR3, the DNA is TGTGCCAGCAGCTTCGGCCCGAGGGGCACAGATACGCAGTATTTT. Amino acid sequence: CASSFGPRGTDTQYF. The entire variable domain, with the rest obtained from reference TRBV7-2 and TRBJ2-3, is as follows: GAGVSQSPSNKVTEKGKDVELRCDPISGHTALYWYRQSLGQGLEFLIYFQGNSAPDKSGLPSDRFSAERTGGSVSTLTIQRTQQEDSAVYLCASSFGPRGTDTQYFGPGTRLTVL.

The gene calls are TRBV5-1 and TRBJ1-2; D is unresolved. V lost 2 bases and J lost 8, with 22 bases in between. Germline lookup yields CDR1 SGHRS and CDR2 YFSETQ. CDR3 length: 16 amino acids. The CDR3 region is CASSLTPGDVVVGYTF. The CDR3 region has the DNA TGCGCCAGCAGCTTAACCCCCGGGGATGTTGTCGTGGGCTACACCTTC.

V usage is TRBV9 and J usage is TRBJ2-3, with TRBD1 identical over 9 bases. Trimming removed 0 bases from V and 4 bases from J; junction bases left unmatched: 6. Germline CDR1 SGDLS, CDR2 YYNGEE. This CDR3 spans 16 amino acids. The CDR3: CASSVEGTGMADTQYF. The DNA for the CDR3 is TGTGCCAGCAGCGTAGAAGGGACAGGGATGGCAGATACGCAGTATTTT.